This T cell receptor (beta chain) came from a study of Ad26.COV2.S vaccination and SARS-CoV-2 variants. Generated by immunoSEQ multiplex PCR, the TCRdb table keeps only in-frame clones and is missing some. The sample carries around 240,000 clones, roughly 90% recorded once. Trimming stripped 0 bases from V and 4 bases from J, with 8 bases between. CDR3 length: 14 residues. Germline V gene data show CDR1 as SGDLS and CDR2 as YYNGEE. Treatment meaning: 15 to 20 received Ad26.COV2.S at low or high dose, single or two shots; 5 received placebo; per-sample allocation not given. Following the first vaccine or placebo injection, samples were taken on day 63.

The sequence came from a person aged 18-60 years who received the Ad26.COV2.S COVID-19 vaccine or a placebo. The source was peripheral blood, collected in a trial of Ad26.COV2.S vaccine versus placebo. This sequence joins TRBV9 and TRBJ2-1, with D maybe TRBD2 (6 bases). This CDR3 is CASSVGGGYNEQFF. CDR3 bases: TGTGCCAGCAGCGTAGGTGGAGGGTACAATGAGCAGTTCTTC.